The source of this T cell receptor beta chain is a study of identical twins' blood T cells. As concerns this clonotype: Its antigen is unknown.

Trimming pared 0 bases from V and 4 bases from J, leaving 7 bases between. Per the germline V gene, CDR1 is KGHSH and CDR2 is LQKENI. CDR3 length: 14 amino acids. Per the authors' pipeline: Each library had roughly 2 to 4 million CDR3 reads and about 85,000 to nearly 550,000 clonotypes. Via MiXCR, TCRdb re-called the 5' RACE reads, giving one row per CDR3 protein. These V and J calls rely on TCRdb rather than the paper's analysis. Among 350,000 to 400,000 distinct CDR3 sequences listed, roughly 28% were seen once. General observations from the study: Abundant TCRbeta CDR3s overlapped more between twins than with unrelated donors.

This chain connects TRBV18 to TRBJ1-3, with unresolved D. The clonotype was recovered from a woman between 18 and 49 years old in good health. The sequencing sample was made of PBMCs. DNA for the CDR3: TGTGCCAGCTCACCACCATCGGCCGGAAACACCATATATTTT. This encodes CASSPPSAGNTIYF.